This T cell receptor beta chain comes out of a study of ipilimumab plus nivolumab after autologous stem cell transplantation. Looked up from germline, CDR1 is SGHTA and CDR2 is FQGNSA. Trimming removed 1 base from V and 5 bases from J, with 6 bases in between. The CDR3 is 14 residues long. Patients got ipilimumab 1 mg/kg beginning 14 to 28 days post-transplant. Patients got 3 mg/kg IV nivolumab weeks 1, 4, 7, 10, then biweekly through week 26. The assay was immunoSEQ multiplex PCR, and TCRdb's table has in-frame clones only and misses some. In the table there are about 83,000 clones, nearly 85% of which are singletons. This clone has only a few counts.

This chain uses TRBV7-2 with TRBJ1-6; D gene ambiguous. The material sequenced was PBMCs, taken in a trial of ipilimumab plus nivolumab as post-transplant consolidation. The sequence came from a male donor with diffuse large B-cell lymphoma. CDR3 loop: CASSLVGNNSPLHF. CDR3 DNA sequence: TGTGCCAGCAGCTTAGTGGGGAATAATTCACCCCTCCACTTT.